This passage covers 25 T cell receptor beta chains from one sample sequenced in a study of beta chain features in type 1 diabetes. Regarding the study as a whole: Type 1 diabetes patients had moderately but significantly shorter TCRB CDR3s in all four CD4+ subsets.

The antigens these receptors bind are not known. As every portion of the isolated RNA was reverse transcribed, the sequencing read expressed TCRB transcripts. This table comes from immunoSEQ multiplex PCR, and its TCRdb copy is limited to in-frame clones, with some not included. Altogether 600,000 or so clones are present, 12% being singletons, with the ten largest covering about 0.11%. Sequenced sample: naive CD4+ T cells from blood. The receptors here all came from a man aged 30 to 45 with type 1 diabetes.

The sample holds a few counts of this clone. The chain joins TRBV28 to TRBJ2-5; 10 bases fit TRBD2. The CDR3 consists of 14 residues. Losses at the gene ends were 8 bases for V and 2 bases for J; bases not matched to a gene: 5. In germline, CDR1 is MDHEN, CDR2 SYDVKM. The CDR3 reads CASGSGGPQETQYF. In DNA form, the CDR3 reads TGTGCCAGCGGTAGCGGGGGGCCACAAGAGACCCAGTACTTC.

This clone was detected a few times. The chain links TRBV7-9 to TRBJ2-7, with 12 positions matching TRBD1. The CDR3 extends over 14 amino acids. CDR1 SEHNR and CDR2 FQNEAQ come from the germline V gene (reference sequence). The V and J ends lost 3 bases and 6 bases, in that order; junction bases with no gene match: 3. CDR3 nucleotides: TGTGCCAGCAGCTTGGGACAGGGGGCCTCCGAGCAGTACTTC. Encoded protein: CASSLGQGASEQYF.

CDR3 bases: TGTGCCAGCAGCTTAGGGGCTGGACAGGACTACGAGCAGTACTTC. Its protein is CASSLGAGQDYEQYF. The V gene is TRBV7-9, the J gene TRBJ2-7, with 7 bases identical to TRBD1. The germline V gene has CDR1 SEHNR and CDR2 FQNEAQ (reference sequence). V lost 1 base, J lost 3 bases, and 6 bases stayed unmatched. The CDR3 runs 15 residues.

This chain uses TRBV30 with TRBJ2-5; perhaps TRBD2 as D (6 bases). The CDR3 contains 11 residues. Looked up from germline, CDR1 is GTSNPN and CDR2 is SVGIG (reference sequence). V lost 5 bases, J lost 4 bases, and 8 bases lay in between. CDR3 bases: TGTGCCTGGGGGACTCGAGAGACCCAGTACTTC. It codes for CAWGTRETQYF.

The gene calls are TRBV4-2 and TRBJ1-1; a weak D match, TRBD1 (5 bases). The length of the CDR3 is 12 residues. Looked up from germline, CDR1 is LGHNA and CDR2 is YNFKEQ. Trimming removed 0 bases from V and 6 bases from J, with 5 bases in between. DNA of the CDR3: TGTGCCAGCAGCCAAGACAGGGCTGAAGCTTTCTTT. Protein: CASSQDRAEAFF.

This sequence joins TRBV19 and TRBJ1-6, with no clear D. The V and J ends lost 5 bases and 10 bases respectively, with 18 bases between them. CDR3 length equals 15 residues. Germline V lookup: CDR1 LNHDA, CDR2 SQIVND (reference sequence). CDR3 region: CASSSLTGVGSPLHF. The CDR3 nucleotides read TGTGCCAGTAGTTCCCTGACCGGCGTGGGCTCACCCCTCCACTTT.

J is TRBJ2-3 and V is TRBV15; D remains ambiguous. V lost 3 bases to trimming and J lost 0 bases, with 13 bases between them. CDR1 is LNHNV, CDR2 YYDKDF, per germline (reference sequence). The CDR3 has 16 residues. The CDR3 region is CATSRGMAGSTDTQYF. For the CDR3, the DNA is TGTGCCACCAGCAGGGGAATGGCAGGTAGCACAGATACGCAGTATTTT.

This clone was counted only a few times. J is TRBJ1-2 and V is TRBV4-2; D ambiguous. Germline loops: CDR1 LGHNA, CDR2 YNFKEQ. V lost 3 bases to trimming and J lost 4 bases, with 24 bases between them. The length of the CDR3 is 18 residues. The CDR3 reads CASSHQARTGYLSYGYTF. The CDR3 coding sequence is TGTGCCAGCAGCCATCAAGCTCGTACGGGGTACCTCTCCTATGGCTACACCTTC.

This rearrangement joins TRBV4-1 to TRBJ2-3, with 7 nucleotides matching TRBD1. The ends lost 2 bases at V and 4 bases at J; junction bases unmatched: 3. The germline V gene has CDR1 MGHRA and CDR2 YSYEKL. The CDR3 has 14 residues. The CDR3 spells CASSQIGGSDTQYF. In nucleotides, the CDR3 is TGCGCCAGCAGCCAAATAGGGGGCTCAGATACGCAGTATTTT.

This clone turned up a few times. The chain combines TRBV4-3 with TRBJ2-1; TRBD2 matches 9 bases. V shed 0 bases and J 8 bases; nucleotides not matched to a gene: 8. The germline gives CDR1 LGHNA, CDR2 YSLEER. The CDR3 sequence is 16 residues long. The CDR3 is CASSQDRAGGSDEQFF. CDR3 DNA: TGCGCCAGCAGCCAAGATCGCGCGGGGGGGAGCGATGAGCAGTTCTTC.

The chain has TRBV30 and TRBJ2-2; D is tentatively TRBD1 or TRBD2 (6 bases each). Trimming cost V 7 bases and J 4 bases, with 22 bases left between them. This CDR3 contains 16 residues. CDR1 GTSNPN and CDR2 SVGIG come from the germline V gene (reference sequence). The CDR3 region has the DNA TGTGCCTATACGCCTGTGGGGGGCCGTAGCACCGGGGAGCTGTTTTTT. Translation gives CAYTPVGGRSTGELFF. The full variable domain, in which reference TRBV30 and TRBJ2-2 provide the parts outside the CDR3, is SQTIHQWPATLVQPVGSPLSLECTVEGTSNPNLYWYRQAAGRGLQLLFYSVGIGQISSEVPQNLSASRPQDRQFILSSKKLLLSDSGFYLCAYTPVGGRSTGELFFGEGSRLTVL.

This clone has only a few counts. The CDR3 region is CASSLDKASDLNEQFF. The CDR3 coding sequence is TGTGCCAGCAGCTTGGATAAGGCTAGCGATCTCAATGAGCAGTTCTTC. V and J are TRBV5-6 and TRBJ2-1; tentatively, D is TRBD2 (6 bases). Germline CDR1 is SGHDT and CDR2 is YYEEEE. The CDR3 is 16 amino acids. V lost 0 bases and J 6 bases, leaving 16 bases between the germline ends.

A few counts support this clone. V usage is TRBV28 and J usage is TRBJ1-2; tentatively, D is TRBD1 (6 bases). CDR1 MDHEN and CDR2 SYDVKM come from the germline V gene. This CDR3 has 13 amino acids. Trimming pared 5 bases from V and 8 bases from J, leaving 15 bases between. CDR3 DNA: TGTGCCAGCAGTATCTGGGGGCGAGACGGCTACACCTTC. Amino acid sequence: CASSIWGRDGYTF.

This clone was found a few times. This CDR3 is also generated by other DNA sequences in the sample. The CDR3 nucleotides are TGTGCCATCAGTGAGTCCCGGGGTGCGGATACGCAGTATTTT. It is translated as CAISESRGADTQYF. The chain employs TRBV10-3 and TRBJ2-3; tentatively, D is TRBD2 (5 bases). The germline CDR1 and CDR2 sequences are ENHRY and SYGVKD. Trimming took 0 bases from V and 6 from J, leaving 10 bases between them. The CDR3 is made up of 14 amino acids.

This clone was recorded a few times. The chain employs TRBV7-3 and TRBJ2-3; 8 bases map to TRBD2. From germline, CDR1 is SGHTA and CDR2 FQGTGA. Trimming removed 5 bases from V and 2 bases from J; junction bases left unmatched: 15. The CDR3 contains 18 residues. The CDR3 reads CASSPPGYKAGVTDTQYF. For the CDR3, the DNA is TGTGCCAGCAGCCCGCCAGGTTATAAAGCGGGGGTCACAGATACGCAGTATTTT.

The chain has TRBV11-3 and TRBJ2-2, with 7 bases matching TRBD2. With V trimmed by 4 bases and J by 7 bases, 9 bases remained unmatched. This CDR3 has 15 amino acids. Germline V gene data show CDR1 as SGHNT and CDR2 as YENEEA. CDR3 loop: CASSWTGGIGGELFF. DNA of the CDR3: TGTGCCAGCAGCTGGACCGGGGGGATCGGCGGGGAGCTGTTTTTT.

This clone occurred a few times. This chain links TRBV30 with TRBJ2-7, with D tentatively TRBD2 (5 bases). The CDR3 covers 14 residues. Germline V lookup: CDR1 GTSNPN, CDR2 SVGIG (reference sequence). Trimming removed 5 bases at V and 1 base at J, with 15 bases between. The CDR3 coding sequence is TGTGCCTGGTGTCCCGGGTGGGAGTCCTACGAGCAGTACTTC. It codes for CAWCPGWESYEQYF. The full variable domain, completed using reference TRBV30 and TRBJ2-7, is SQTIHQWPATLVQPVGSPLSLECTVEGTSNPNLYWYRQAAGRGLQLLFYSVGIGQISSEVPQNLSASRPQDRQFILSSKKLLLSDSGFYLCAWCPGWESYEQYFGPGTRLTVT.

The chain recombines TRBV7-2 with TRBJ2-7, with 10 bases identical to TRBD2. CDR1 is SGHTA and CDR2 is FQGNSA in the germline V gene. V trimming: 5 bases; J trimming: 3 bases; junction bases outside the gene matches: 7. The CDR3 loop spans 15 amino acids. The CDR3 DNA reads as TGTGCCAGCAGCCCCACTAGCGGGGAAATCTACGAGCAGTACTTC. Translated: CASSPTSGEIYEQYF.

There are a few counts of this clone. The V and J genes are TRBV27 and TRBJ2-7; no definite D call. Trimming removed 2 bases at V and 6 bases at J, with 11 bases between. Per germline, CDR1 MNHEY and CDR2 SMNVEV (reference sequence). CDR3 length: 13 amino acids. The CDR3 DNA is TGTGCCAGCAGTTTAAATAGAGTGAGCGAGCAGTACTTC. Translated, it gives CASSLNRVSEQYF.

This clone was picked up a small number of times. This sequence joins TRBV9 and TRBJ2-2; D not resolved. This CDR3 has 16 residues. V was trimmed by 1 base and J by 1 base, leaving 11 bases between them. Germline V gives CDR1 SGDLS, CDR2 YYNGEE. CDR3 residues: CASSVRGDLNTGELFF. CDR3 nucleotides: TGTGCCAGCAGCGTAAGAGGCGACCTGAACACCGGGGAGCTGTTTTTT.

A single count supports this clone. This chain links TRBV7-9 with TRBJ1-2; weak D call: TRBD1 (6 bases). The CDR3 spans 17 residues. Germline-derived CDR1 and CDR2 are SEHNR and FQNEAQ (reference sequence). The V end was cut by 5 bases, the J end by 3 bases, with 22 bases between. The CDR3 reads CASSPVPRGGTDYGYTF. The CDR3 nucleotides read TGTGCCAGCAGCCCCGTTCCCCGGGGGGGCACTGACTATGGCTACACCTTC. The full variable domain, its missing parts supplied by reference TRBV7-9 and TRBJ1-2, is DTGVSQNPRHKITKRGQNVTFRCDPISEHNRLYWYRQTLGQGPEFLTYFQNEAQLEKSRLLSDRFSAERPKGSFSTLEIQRTEQGDSAMYLCASSPVPRGGTDYGYTFGSGTRLTVV.

This clone was picked up a small number of times. V gene TRBV9 combines with J gene TRBJ2-4; D remains unclear. The CDR3 length is 17 residues. Germline V lookup: CDR1 SGDLS, CDR2 YYNGEE. Trimming pared 4 bases from V and 3 bases from J, leaving 20 bases between. CDR3 sequence (DNA): TGTGCCAGCAGCCCCGGGCTCACTCAAAAGGGCAAAAACATTCAGTACTTC. This encodes CASSPGLTQKGKNIQYF.

Only a few counts were recorded for this clone. This chain joins TRBV9 and TRBJ1-1; no clear D. The germline V and J ends were trimmed by 5 bases and 1 base, with 9 bases remaining between them. There are 13 residues in the CDR3. In germline, CDR1 is SGDLS, CDR2 YYNGEE. This CDR3 is CASSRLGNTEAFF. The CDR3 DNA sequence: TGTGCCAGCAGTCGTCTGGGGAACACTGAAGCTTTCTTT.

V gene TRBV5-1 combines with J gene TRBJ2-3; D is perhaps TRBD2 (6 bases). The CDR3 is made up of 15 amino acids. V gave up 4 bases and J gave up 6 bases, with 18 bases separating them. The germline V gene has CDR1 SGHRS and CDR2 YFSETQ. The CDR3 DNA reads as TGCGCCAGCAGCACCCGGGACTCACTAGAGGATACGCAGTATTTT. Its translation: CASSTRDSLEDTQYF.

This clone was counted a few times. The genes are TRBV30 and TRBJ1-6; D might be TRBD1 (6 bases). The CDR3 covers 14 residues. Per the germline V gene, CDR1 is GTSNPN and CDR2 is SVGIG (reference sequence). V lost 0 bases and J 6 bases, leaving 9 bases between the germline ends. The CDR3 reads CAWSVLGGNSPLHF. The CDR3 DNA reads as TGTGCCTGGAGTGTACTAGGGGGTAATTCACCCCTCCACTTT.